Following are 6 T cell receptor beta chains from one sample sequenced in a study of blood T cell repertoires in COVID-19 (TCRdb year 2020). The library was generated by the immunoSEQ multiplex PCR assay. In its TCRdb copy, this immuneACCESS table keeps in-frame sequences only and misses some clones. Where compared with another copy, unresolved V genes explain less than half of these, and the others have no known cause. The sample data list 140,000 to 150,000 clones, and 80% to 90% of these were observed just once. The top ten clones comprise about 6% of the sample. The source material was peripheral blood. The receptors shown here come from a man older than 75 with acute or convalescent COVID-19.

This clone was detected only a few times. The chain is built from TRBV7-2 and TRBJ2-7, with a possible D match to TRBD1 (5 bases). Looked up from germline, CDR1 is SGHTA and CDR2 is FQGNSA. Trimming took off 6 bases at V and 6 bases at J, with 9 bases between the two ends. This CDR3 comprises 11 residues. CDR3 sequence: CASRKGVEQYF. CDR3 sequence (DNA): TGTGCCAGCAGAAAAGGGGTCGAGCAGTACTTC.

The V gene is TRBV4-2, the J gene TRBJ2-7; TRBD1 is a possible D gene (6 bases). The CDR3 has 14 residues. From germline, CDR1 is LGHNA and CDR2 YNFKEQ. Between the trimmed V and J ends, which lost 3 bases and 3 bases, there was a span of 12 bases. The CDR3 DNA follows: TGTGCCAGCAGCCAGGAGACAGGTTACTACGAGCAGTACTTC. This translates into CASSQETGYYEQYF.

This clone was detected once. V is TRBV13 and J is TRBJ2-1; TRBD2 matches 9 bases. Unmatched junction bases numbered 6, after V lost 0 bases and J lost 0 bases. This CDR3 contains 18 residues. Germline V gene sequence: CDR1 PRHDT, CDR2 FYEKMQ (reference sequence). The CDR3 here is CASSLGLAGRSSYNEQFF. As DNA, the CDR3 is TGTGCCAGCAGCTTAGGTCTAGCGGGGCGTAGCTCCTACAATGAGCAGTTCTTC.

The genes are TRBV5-1 and TRBJ2-2; 10 bases are a match to TRBD1. Germline lookup yields CDR1 SGHRS and CDR2 YFSETQ. The CDR3 contains 16 residues. The trim removed 4 bases at V and 4 bases at J, leaving 7 bases unmatched. CDR3 residues: CASSQGDRGVTGELFF. The CDR3 coding sequence is TGCGCCAGCAGCCAGGGGGACAGGGGAGTCACCGGGGAGCTGTTTTTT.

The chain is built from TRBV7-9 and TRBJ1-1, with TRBD1 matching 10 bases. The CDR3 runs 14 residues. Trimming removed 5 bases from V and 5 bases from J; junction bases left unmatched: 5. CDR1 is SEHNR, CDR2 FQNEAQ, per germline (reference sequence). The CDR3 nucleotides read TGTGCCAGCAGCAGGGGACAGGGGTTAACTGAAGCTTTCTTT. This encodes CASSRGQGLTEAFF.

The V and J genes are TRBV9 and TRBJ1-6; D is possibly TRBD1 (6 bases). The V gene lost 4 bases and the J gene lost 9 bases, with 20 bases spanning the gap. Per the germline V gene, CDR1 is SGDLS and CDR2 is YYNGEE. This CDR3 region has 16 residues. CDR3 loop: CASSPLGQPAGSPLHF. CDR3 nucleotide sequence: TGTGCCAGCAGCCCCCTTGGACAGCCAGCAGGTTCACCCCTCCACTTT.